The entry below describes one TCR beta chain. The data were obtained in a study of cytomegalovirus exposure and HLA in healthy donors. Measured with immunoSEQ multiplex PCR; TCRdb has only the in-frame clones, and not every one. The sample holds about 160,000 clones, 85% to 90% seen once. The CDR3 runs to 15 residues. With 4 bases removed from V and 0 bases from J, the gap between germline ends came to 13 bases. Germline CDR1 reads MGHRA; CDR2 reads YSYEKL. The V gene is TRBV4-1, the J gene TRBJ2-7, with D perhaps matching TRBD2 (5 bases). This clonotype originated in a man between 18 and 29 years old in good health and CMV-seronegative. Input material: PBMCs. CDR3 nucleotide sequence: TGCGCCAGCAGCCCGAGGGTCCCCGGCTCCTACGAGCAGTACTTC. Amino acids: CASSPRVPGSYEQYF.